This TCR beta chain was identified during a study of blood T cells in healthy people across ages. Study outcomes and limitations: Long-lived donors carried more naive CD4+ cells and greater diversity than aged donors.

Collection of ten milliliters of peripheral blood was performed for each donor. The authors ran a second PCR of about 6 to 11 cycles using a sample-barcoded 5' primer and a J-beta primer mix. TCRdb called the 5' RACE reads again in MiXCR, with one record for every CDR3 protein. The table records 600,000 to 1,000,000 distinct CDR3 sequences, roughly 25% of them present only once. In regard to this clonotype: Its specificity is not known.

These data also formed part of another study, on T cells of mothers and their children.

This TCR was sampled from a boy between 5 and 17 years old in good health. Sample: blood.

The CDR3 sequence is CASTKPGQGGDIQYF. The CDR3 DNA reads TGTGCCAGCACTAAACCGGGACAGGGTGGAGACATTCAGTACTTC. V is TRBV6-6 and J is TRBJ2-4; 9 nucleotides line up with TRBD1. The CDR3 is 15 amino acids. The V gene end was trimmed by 7 bases and the J gene end by 8 bases; junction bases not matched to a gene: 12. Germline assignment: CDR1 MNHNY and CDR2 SVGAGI (reference sequence).